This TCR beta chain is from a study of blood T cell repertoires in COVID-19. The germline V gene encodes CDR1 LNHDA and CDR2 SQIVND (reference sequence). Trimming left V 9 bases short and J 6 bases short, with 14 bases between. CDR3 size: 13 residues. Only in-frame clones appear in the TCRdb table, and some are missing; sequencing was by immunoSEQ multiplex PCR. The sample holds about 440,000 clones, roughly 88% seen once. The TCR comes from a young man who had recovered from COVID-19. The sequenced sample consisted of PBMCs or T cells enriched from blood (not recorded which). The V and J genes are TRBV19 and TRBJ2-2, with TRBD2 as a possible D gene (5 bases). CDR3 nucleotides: TGTGCCAGCGACTATGGTAGACCCGGGGAGCTGTTTTTT. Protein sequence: CASDYGRPGELFF.